Described below is a single T cell receptor beta chain sequence and its context. Its specificity is unknown. These data belong to a study of T cell responses to AZD1222 COVID-19 vaccine. Study-level points and caveats: It was only a handful of AZD1222 recipients who were seropositive at baseline. Unmutated regions of variants are reportedly targeted by nearly half of spike-specific TCRs.

CDR3 length equals 15 residues. The V and J ends lost 2 bases and 3 bases respectively, with 10 bases between them. CDR1 MNHEY and CDR2 SVGEGT come from the germline V gene. The assay was immunoSEQ multiplex PCR, and TCRdb's table has in-frame clones only and misses some. The sample contains 140,000 to 150,000 clones, roughly nine tenths of which appear only once. The sequence was obtained from an adult in good health. J is TRBJ2-2 and V is TRBV6-2 or TRBV6-3, with D unresolved. This specimen was peripheral blood, taken on day 0 of AZD1222 vaccination. CDR3 amino acids: CASSYGQADTGELFF. The CDR3 nucleotides read TGTGCCAGCAGTTACGGCCAGGCCGACACCGGGGAGCTGTTTTTT.